What follows are 28 T cell receptor beta chains derived from one specimen sequenced in a study of PD-L1 blockade in urothelial cancer. Only in-frame clones appear in the TCRdb table, and some are missing; sequencing was by immunoSEQ multiplex PCR. The table includes approximately 93,000 clones, approximately 87% detected once. Time point in this sample: peripheral blood 6 weeks after treatment start. This material consisted of PBMCs, taken around atezolizumab (anti-PD-L1) treatment. The receptors were sampled from a man in his 70s with urothelial cancer.

V gene TRBV7-3 combines with J gene TRBJ2-1, with TRBD2 matching 14 bases. The V segment lost 4 bases and the J segment 5 bases; nucleotides outside the gene matches: 4. CDR1 and CDR2 (germline): SGHTA, FQGTGA. The CDR3 is made up of 16 amino acids. The CDR3 spells CASSSLGLAGDNEQFF. DNA of the CDR3: TGTGCCAGCAGCTCCCTGGGACTAGCGGGAGACAATGAGCAGTTCTTC.

The chain links TRBV10-3 to TRBJ2-7; the D is unclear. Germline V lookup: CDR1 ENHRY, CDR2 SYGVKD. The CDR3 extends over 15 amino acids. V was shortened by 4 bases and J by 6 bases, with 19 bases between the two germline ends. CDR3 sequence (DNA): TGTGCCATCAGTGGAGATAGAAGGCGGTTTCGCGAGCAGTACTTC. Encoded protein: CAISGDRRRFREQYF.

The chain is built from TRBV18 and TRBJ1-3; D perhaps matches TRBD1 (5 bases). This CDR3 contains 15 residues. Trimming shortened V by 3 bases and J by 0 bases, and 9 bases separated the two germline ends. CDR1 is KGHSH and CDR2 is LQKENI in the germline V gene. The chain's CDR3 is CASSPDNLSGNTIYF. CDR3 DNA: TGTGCCAGCTCACCGGACAACCTCTCTGGAAACACCATATATTTT.

This chain links TRBV4-1 with TRBJ2-1, with TRBD2 matching over 8 bases. The CDR3 covers 16 residues. The germline V gene has CDR1 MGHRA and CDR2 YSYEKL. V shed 2 bases and J 0 bases; nucleotides not matched to a gene: 3. CDR3 loop: CASSQTSGSSYNEQFF. CDR3 coding DNA: TGCGCCAGCAGCCAAACTAGCGGAAGCTCCTACAATGAGCAGTTCTTC.

The chain carries TRBV19 and TRBJ1-4; 9 nucleotides line up with TRBD1. Germline lookup yields CDR1 LNHDA and CDR2 SQIVND (reference sequence). The CDR3 extends over 14 amino acids. V lost 2 bases to trimming and J lost 7 bases; unmatched junction nucleotides: 2. The CDR3 coding sequence is TGTGCCAGTAGTATAACGGACAGGGGTGAAAAACTGTTTTTT. Its translation: CASSITDRGEKLFF.

V usage is TRBV11-3 and J usage is TRBJ2-7, with D possibly matching TRBD1 (6 bases). With 1 base removed from V and 6 bases from J, the gap between germline ends came to 10 bases. CDR1 is SGHNT, CDR2 YENEEA, per germline. The CDR3 totals 13 residues. As DNA, the CDR3 is TGTGCCAGCAGCTTAGGAGCAGGGGTCGAGCAGTACTTC. Translated: CASSLGAGVEQYF.

This CDR3 reads CASSPGTRLGYTF. The CDR3 DNA follows: TGTGCCAGCAGCCCCGGGACTCGTTTGGGCTACACCTTC. The gene calls are TRBV9 and TRBJ1-2, with D tentatively TRBD1 (5 bases). This CDR3 comprises 13 residues. Between the trimmed V and J ends, which lost 4 bases and 8 bases, there was a span of 15 bases. Germline V gives CDR1 SGDLS, CDR2 YYNGEE.

The rearrangement uses TRBV7-6 and TRBJ1-4; 9 bases line up with TRBD1. Germline V gives CDR1 SGHVS, CDR2 FNYEAQ. The CDR3 length is 17 residues. V shed 5 bases and J 3 bases; nucleotides not matched to a gene: 10. This chain's CDR3 is CASSLPGQGAANEKLFF. The CDR3 nucleotides read TGTGCCAGCAGCCTCCCGGGACAGGGTGCTGCTAATGAAAAACTGTTTTTT.

This sequence joins TRBV5-6 and TRBJ1-2; D might be TRBD1 (6 bases). Germline CDR1 is SGHDT and CDR2 is YYEEEE. V shed 0 bases and J shed 2 bases, with 8 bases lying between them. The CDR3 consists of 14 residues. The CDR3 reads CASSLGTENYGYTF. DNA for the CDR3: TGTGCCAGCAGCTTGGGGACAGAGAACTATGGCTACACCTTC.

The chain combines TRBV4-1 with TRBJ1-3; D may be TRBD1 (5 bases). The CDR3 is made up of 13 amino acids. Germline V lookup: CDR1 MGHRA, CDR2 YSYEKL. Trimming removed 3 bases from V and 8 bases from J, with 11 bases in between. The CDR3 reads CASSQGGWDTIYF. CDR3 DNA sequence: TGCGCCAGCAGCCAGGGGGGATGGGACACCATATATTTT.

The chain combines TRBV7-2 with TRBJ2-7; D unresolved. This CDR3 has 13 amino acids. Trimming pared 3 bases from V and 6 bases from J, leaving 12 bases between. Per the germline V gene, CDR1 is SGHTA and CDR2 is FQGNSA. DNA for the CDR3: TGTGCCAGCAGCTTGTCCACAGACGGCGAGCAGTACTTC. Amino acids: CASSLSTDGEQYF.

This sequence joins TRBV28 and TRBJ2-3; tentatively, D is TRBD1 (6 bases). The CDR3 is 13 residues long. Trimming took 4 bases from V and 1 from J, leaving 6 bases between them. Germline lookup yields CDR1 MDHEN and CDR2 SYDVKM. CDR3 sequence reads: CASSWTGTDTQYF. The CDR3 DNA reads TGTGCCAGCAGTTGGACAGGCACAGATACGCAGTATTTT.

The genes are TRBV27 and TRBJ2-5; 8 bases map to TRBD1. CDR1 and CDR2 from the germline V gene are MNHEY and SMNVEV (reference sequence). Trimming removed 5 bases from V and 5 bases from J; junction bases left unmatched: 10. CDR3 length: 15 amino acids. CDR3 in amino acids: CASSHGQGLTETQYF. CDR3 DNA sequence: TGTGCCAGCAGTCACGGACAGGGCCTCACGGAGACCCAGTACTTC.

This clone was found a few times. The rearrangement links TRBV11-2 to TRBJ2-1; no reliable D call. This CDR3 region has 12 residues. V was shortened by 1 base and J by 12 bases, with 10 bases between the two germline ends. Germline V lookup: CDR1 SGHAT, CDR2 FQNNGV. The CDR3 coding sequence is TGTGCCAGCAGCTTAGGGCTAGAGTGGCAGTTCTTC. Translation: CASSLGLEWQFF. Complete variable domain (other parts from reference TRBV11-2 and TRBJ2-1): EAGVAQSPRYKIIEKRQSVAFWCNPISGHATLYWYQQILGQGPKLLIQFQNNGVVDDSQLPKDRFSAERLKGVDSTLKIQPAKLEDSAVYLCASSLGLEWQFFGPGTRLTVL.

The chain recombines TRBV11-2 with TRBJ2-1, with TRBD2 matching over 12 bases. Trimming cost V 3 bases and J 4 bases; bases outside gene matches: 1. This CDR3 contains 15 residues. Germline V gene lookup returns CDR1 SGHAT and CDR2 FQNNGV. Here the CDR3 DNA reads TGTGCCAGCAGCTTCCTAGCGGGGGGGTACAATGAGCAGTTCTTC. Amino acid sequence: CASSFLAGGYNEQFF.

The chain carries TRBV7-2 and TRBJ2-3; D ambiguous. Looked up from germline, CDR1 is SGHTA and CDR2 is FQGNSA. The CDR3 runs 16 residues. Trimming removed 2 bases from V and 6 bases from J, with 18 bases in between. CDR3 residues: CASSLRWRSPPDTQYF. For the CDR3, the DNA is TGTGCCAGCAGCTTAAGGTGGCGGAGCCCACCTGATACGCAGTATTTT.

This sequence joins TRBV21-1 and TRBJ1-5. TRBV21-1 is recorded as a pseudogene. CDR3 length: 14 residues. CDR3 DNA: TGTGCCAGCACCTCACGGACCGGAGGACAGCCCCAGCATTTT. Translated: CASTSRTGGQPQHF.

The genes are TRBV28 and TRBJ1-2, with TRBD1 as a possible D gene (5 bases). V lost 3 bases and J 2 bases, leaving 10 bases between the germline ends. Germline assignment: CDR1 MDHEN and CDR2 SYDVKM. This CDR3 is 14 amino acids long. The CDR3 here is CASSFATDNYGYTF. The DNA for the CDR3 is TGTGCCAGCAGTTTTGCGACAGACAACTATGGCTACACCTTC.

V and J are TRBV5-1 and TRBJ1-3; maybe TRBD1 (5 bases). The V end was cut by 4 bases, the J end by 4 bases, with 12 bases between. This CDR3 contains 14 residues. CDR1 is SGHRS, CDR2 YFSETQ, per germline. The CDR3 reads CASSAGLVGNTIYF. The CDR3 DNA follows: TGCGCCAGCAGCGCGGGACTTGTCGGAAACACCATATATTTT. Drawing the rest from reference TRBV5-1 and TRBJ1-3, the complete variable domain is KAGVTQTPRYLIKTRGQQVTLSCSPISGHRSVSWYQQTPGQGLQFLFEYFSETQRNKGNFPGRFSGRQFSNSRSEMNVSTLELGDSALYLCASSAGLVGNTIYFGEGSWLTVV.

V gene TRBV19 combines with J gene TRBJ1-5; D possibly corresponds to TRBD1 (6 bases). CDR3 size: 14 residues. V was trimmed by 5 bases and J by 8 bases, leaving 16 bases between them. Germline CDR1 is LNHDA and CDR2 is SQIVND (reference sequence). CDR3 DNA: TGTGCCAGTAGTCCCGACAGGACAAAAGAGCCCCAGCATTTT. Its protein is CASSPDRTKEPQHF.

The rearrangement joins TRBV27 to TRBJ1-6; 8 bases agree with TRBD1. Losses at the gene ends were 4 bases for V and 8 bases for J; bases not matched to a gene: 7. Looked up from germline, CDR1 is MNHEY and CDR2 is SMNVEV (reference sequence). The CDR3 loop spans 15 amino acids. In DNA form, the CDR3 reads TGTGCCAGCAGTTCGACAGGGGCGGTTGATTCACCCCTCCACTTT. Translating it yields CASSSTGAVDSPLHF.

CDR3 DNA: TGTGCCAGCAGCGTAGACTCCGACTGGCGCTTAGGTTCTGGGGCCAACGTCCTGACTTTC. It is translated as CASSVDSDWRLGSGANVLTF. J is TRBJ2-6 and V is TRBV9; no clear D gene. V dropped 0 bases and J dropped 1 base, with 20 bases sitting between them. This CDR3 region has 20 residues. CDR1 and CDR2 (germline): SGDLS, YYNGEE.

The chain combines TRBV5-4 with TRBJ2-5; 11 positions agree with TRBD2. CDR3 length equals 15 residues. From germline, CDR1 is SGHNT and CDR2 YYREEE (reference sequence). Trimming cost V 4 bases and J 4 bases; bases outside gene matches: 6. Here the CDR3 reads CASSRSLAGGETQYF. The DNA of the CDR3 is TGTGCCAGCAGCCGATCCCTAGCGGGGGGAGAGACCCAGTACTTC.

The V call is TRBV6-5, the J call TRBJ2-2; 9 bases fit TRBD2. Germline values: CDR1 MNHEY, CDR2 SVGAGI. The CDR3 spans 16 residues. V trimming: 0 bases; J trimming: 2 bases; junction bases outside the gene matches: 1. CDR3 sequence (DNA): TGTGCCAGCAGTTACTCTCTAGCGGGAAACACCGGGGAGCTGTTTTTT. Translation: CASSYSLAGNTGELFF.

This clone came up a few times. This sequence joins TRBV4-2 and TRBJ2-2; perhaps TRBD2 as D (6 bases). Germline loops: CDR1 LGHNA, CDR2 YNFKEQ. The V end lost 3 bases, the J end lost 1 base, and 6 bases lay between the germline ends. This CDR3 is 14 amino acids long. The CDR3 nucleotides read TGTGCCAGCAGCCAGGGACTGAACACCGGGGAGCTGTTTTTT. Encoded protein: CASSQGLNTGELFF.

V gene TRBV7-2 combines with J gene TRBJ2-2; maybe TRBD1 (5 bases). The germline V and J ends were trimmed by 2 bases and 1 base, with 5 bases remaining between them. From germline, CDR1 is SGHTA and CDR2 FQGNSA. The CDR3 totals 14 residues. This CDR3 is CASSLQGNTGELFF. As DNA, the CDR3 is TGTGCCAGCAGCTTACAGGGGAACACCGGGGAGCTGTTTTTT.

The rearrangement uses TRBV2 and TRBJ2-1, with D maybe TRBD2 (5 bases). The CDR3 spans 13 residues. V was pared by 5 bases and J by 9 bases, with 14 bases between. The germline gives CDR1 SNHLY, CDR2 FYNNEI. CDR3 DNA: TGTGCCAGCAGTACGGGTCCCGAGGGTGAGCAGTTCTTC. It encodes CASSTGPEGEQFF.

The chain couples TRBV5-5 to TRBJ2-7; maybe TRBD1 (7 bases). This CDR3 has 14 amino acids. Germline V lookup: CDR1 SGHKS, CDR2 YYEKEE (reference sequence). Trimming removed 3 bases at V and 2 bases at J, with 12 bases between. Written as DNA, the CDR3 is TGTGCCAGCAGCTGGGGGGACAGTACCTACGAGCAGTACTTC. Protein: CASSWGDSTYEQYF. Variable domain in full (rest from reference TRBV5-5 and TRBJ2-7): DAGVTQSPTHLIKTRGQQVTLRCSPISGHKSVSWYQQVLGQGPQFIFQYYEKEERGRGNFPDRFSARQFPNYSSELNVNALLLGDSALYLCASSWGDSTYEQYFGPGTRLTVT.